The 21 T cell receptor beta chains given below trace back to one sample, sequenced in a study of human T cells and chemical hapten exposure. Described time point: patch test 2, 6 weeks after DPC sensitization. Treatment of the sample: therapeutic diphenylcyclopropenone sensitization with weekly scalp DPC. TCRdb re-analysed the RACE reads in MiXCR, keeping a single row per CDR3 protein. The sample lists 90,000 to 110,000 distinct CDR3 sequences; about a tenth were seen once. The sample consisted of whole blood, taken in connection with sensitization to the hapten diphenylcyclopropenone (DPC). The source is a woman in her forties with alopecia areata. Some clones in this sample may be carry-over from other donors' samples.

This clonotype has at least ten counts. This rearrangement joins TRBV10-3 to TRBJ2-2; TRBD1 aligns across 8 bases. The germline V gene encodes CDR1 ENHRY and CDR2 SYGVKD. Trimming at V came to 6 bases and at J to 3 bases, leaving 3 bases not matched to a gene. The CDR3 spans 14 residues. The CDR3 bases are TGTGCCATCAGCCAGGGGGCGGACACCGGGGAGCTGTTTTTT. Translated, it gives CAISQGADTGELFF.

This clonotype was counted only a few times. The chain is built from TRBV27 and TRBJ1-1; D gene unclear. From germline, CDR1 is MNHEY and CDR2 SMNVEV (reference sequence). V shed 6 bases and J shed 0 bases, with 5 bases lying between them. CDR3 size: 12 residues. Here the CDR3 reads CASRRVNTEAFF. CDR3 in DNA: TGTGCCAGCAGGCGGGTGAACACTGAAGCTTTCTTT.

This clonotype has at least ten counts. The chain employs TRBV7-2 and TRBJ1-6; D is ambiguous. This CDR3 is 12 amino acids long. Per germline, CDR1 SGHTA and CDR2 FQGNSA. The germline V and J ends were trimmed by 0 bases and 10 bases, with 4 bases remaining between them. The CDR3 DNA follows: TGTGCCAGCAGCTTAGCGGGCTCACCCCTCCACTTT. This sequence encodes CASSLAGSPLHF.

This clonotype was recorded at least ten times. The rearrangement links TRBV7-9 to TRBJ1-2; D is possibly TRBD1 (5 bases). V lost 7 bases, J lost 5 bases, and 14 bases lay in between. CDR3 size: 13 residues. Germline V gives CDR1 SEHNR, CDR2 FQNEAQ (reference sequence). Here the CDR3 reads CASTSPGTYGYTF. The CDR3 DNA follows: TGTGCCAGCACCTCACCCGGGACGTATGGCTACACCTTC.

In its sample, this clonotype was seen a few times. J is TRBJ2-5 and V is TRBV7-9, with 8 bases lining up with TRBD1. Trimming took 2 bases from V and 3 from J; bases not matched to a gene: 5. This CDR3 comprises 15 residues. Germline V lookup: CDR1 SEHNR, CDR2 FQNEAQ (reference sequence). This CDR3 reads CASSLTQGAEETQYF. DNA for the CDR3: TGTGCCAGCAGCTTAACGCAGGGGGCTGAAGAGACCCAGTACTTC.

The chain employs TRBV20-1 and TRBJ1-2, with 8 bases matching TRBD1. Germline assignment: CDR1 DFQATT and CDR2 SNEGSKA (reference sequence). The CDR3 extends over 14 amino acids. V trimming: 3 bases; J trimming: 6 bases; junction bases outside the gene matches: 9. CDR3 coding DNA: TGCAGTGCTAGGCTACAGGGGGACTACCATGGCTACACCTTC. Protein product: CSARLQGDYHGYTF.

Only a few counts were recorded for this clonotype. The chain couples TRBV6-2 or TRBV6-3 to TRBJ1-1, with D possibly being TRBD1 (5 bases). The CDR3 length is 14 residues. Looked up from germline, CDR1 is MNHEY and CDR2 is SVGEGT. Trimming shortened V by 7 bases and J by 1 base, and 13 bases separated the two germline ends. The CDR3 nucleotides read TGTGCCAGCACCACGGGACGGAAGAACACTGAAGCTTTCTTT. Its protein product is CASTTGRKNTEAFF.

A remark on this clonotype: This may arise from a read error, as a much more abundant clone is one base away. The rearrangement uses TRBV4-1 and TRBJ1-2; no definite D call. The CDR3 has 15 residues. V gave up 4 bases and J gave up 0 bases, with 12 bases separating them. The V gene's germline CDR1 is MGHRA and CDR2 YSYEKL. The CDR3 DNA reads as TGCGCCAGCAGCCGAGATCCTTCCGCTAACTATGGCTACACCTTC. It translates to CASSRDPSANYGYTF.

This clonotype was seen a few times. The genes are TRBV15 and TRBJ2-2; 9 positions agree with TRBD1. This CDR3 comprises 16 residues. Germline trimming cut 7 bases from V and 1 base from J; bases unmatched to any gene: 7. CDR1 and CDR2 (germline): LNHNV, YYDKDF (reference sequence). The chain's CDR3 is CATNVPGQGNTGELFF. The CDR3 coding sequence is TGTGCCACCAACGTCCCGGGACAGGGGAACACCGGGGAGCTGTTTTTT.

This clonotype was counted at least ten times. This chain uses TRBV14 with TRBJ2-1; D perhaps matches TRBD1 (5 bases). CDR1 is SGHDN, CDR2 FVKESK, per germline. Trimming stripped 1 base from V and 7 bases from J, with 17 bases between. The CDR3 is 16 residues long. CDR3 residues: CASSQALGQTGNEQFF. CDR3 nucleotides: TGTGCCAGCAGCCAAGCCCTAGGACAAACCGGTAATGAGCAGTTCTTC.

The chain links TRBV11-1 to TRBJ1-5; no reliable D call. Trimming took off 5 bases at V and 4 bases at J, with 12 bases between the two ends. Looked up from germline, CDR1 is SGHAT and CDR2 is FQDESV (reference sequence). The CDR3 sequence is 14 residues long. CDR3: CASSRVGPNQPQHF. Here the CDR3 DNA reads TGTGCCAGCAGCCGGGTAGGGCCAAATCAGCCCCAGCATTTT.

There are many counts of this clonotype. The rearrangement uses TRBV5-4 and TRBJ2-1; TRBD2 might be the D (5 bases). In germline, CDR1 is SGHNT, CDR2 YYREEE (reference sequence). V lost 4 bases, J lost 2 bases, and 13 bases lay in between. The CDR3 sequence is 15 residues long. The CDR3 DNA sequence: TGTGCCAGCAGCACCGAGTGGGGAGCCTACAATGAGCAGTTCTTC. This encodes CASSTEWGAYNEQFF.

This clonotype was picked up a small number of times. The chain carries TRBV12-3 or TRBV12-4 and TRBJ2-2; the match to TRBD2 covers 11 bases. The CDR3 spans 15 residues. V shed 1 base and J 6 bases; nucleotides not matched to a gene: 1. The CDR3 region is CASSLGLAGPGELFF. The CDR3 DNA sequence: TGTGCCAGCAGTTTAGGACTAGCGGGGCCCGGGGAGCTGTTTTTT.

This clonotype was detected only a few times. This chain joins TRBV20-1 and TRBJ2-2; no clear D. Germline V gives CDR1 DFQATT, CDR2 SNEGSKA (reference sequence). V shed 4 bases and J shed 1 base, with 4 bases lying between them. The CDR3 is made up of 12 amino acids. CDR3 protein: CSATRNTGELFF. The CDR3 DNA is TGCAGTGCTACCAGGAACACCGGGGAGCTGTTTTTT.

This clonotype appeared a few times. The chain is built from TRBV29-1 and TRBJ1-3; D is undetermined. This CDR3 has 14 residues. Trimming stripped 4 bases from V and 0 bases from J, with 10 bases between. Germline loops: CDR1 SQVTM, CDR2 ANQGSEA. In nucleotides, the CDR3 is TGCAGCGTTGTGAGACATCGCTCTGGAAACACCATATATTTT. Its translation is CSVVRHRSGNTIYF.

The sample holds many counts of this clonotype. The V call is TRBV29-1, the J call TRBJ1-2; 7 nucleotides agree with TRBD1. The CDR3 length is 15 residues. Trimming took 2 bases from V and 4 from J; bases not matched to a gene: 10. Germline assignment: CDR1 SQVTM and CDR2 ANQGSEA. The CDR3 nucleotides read TGCAGCGTTGAAAAAAGGACAGGCTTGGGCTATGGCTACACCTTC. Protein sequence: CSVEKRTGLGYGYTF.

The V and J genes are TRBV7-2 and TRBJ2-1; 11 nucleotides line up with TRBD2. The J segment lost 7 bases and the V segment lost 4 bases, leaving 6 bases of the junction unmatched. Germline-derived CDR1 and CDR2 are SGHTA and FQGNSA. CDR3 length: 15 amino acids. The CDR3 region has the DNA TGTGCCAGCAGCTACGCCGGGACTAGCGGTAATGAGCAGTTCTTC. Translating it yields CASSYAGTSGNEQFF.

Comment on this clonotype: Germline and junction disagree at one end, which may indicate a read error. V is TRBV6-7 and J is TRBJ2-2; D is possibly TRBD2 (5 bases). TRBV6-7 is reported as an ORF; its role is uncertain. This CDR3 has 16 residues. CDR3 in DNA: TGTGCCAGCAGTTACTCGAGGACTGCCAGCACCGGGGAGCAGTTTTTT. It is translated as CASSYSRTASTGEQFF.

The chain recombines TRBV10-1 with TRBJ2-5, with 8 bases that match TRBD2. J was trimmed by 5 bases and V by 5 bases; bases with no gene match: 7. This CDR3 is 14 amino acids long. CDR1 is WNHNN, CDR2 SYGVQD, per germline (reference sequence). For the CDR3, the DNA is TGCGCCAGCAGTCACCCGGGACTAGGGGAGACCCAGTACTTC. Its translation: CASSHPGLGETQYF.

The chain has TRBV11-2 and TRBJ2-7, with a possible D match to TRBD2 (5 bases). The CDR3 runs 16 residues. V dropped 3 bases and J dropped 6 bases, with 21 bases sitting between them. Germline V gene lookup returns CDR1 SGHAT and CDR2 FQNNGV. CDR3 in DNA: TGTGCCAGCAGCTTCTCTAGGACTTTAACTTATTCCGAGCAGTACTTC. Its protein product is CASSFSRTLTYSEQYF. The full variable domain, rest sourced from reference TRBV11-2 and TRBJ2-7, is EAGVAQSPRYKIIEKRQSVAFWCNPISGHATLYWYQQILGQGPKLLIQFQNNGVVDDSQLPKDRFSAERLKGVDSTLKIQPAKLEDSAVYLCASSFSRTLTYSEQYFGPGTRLTVT.

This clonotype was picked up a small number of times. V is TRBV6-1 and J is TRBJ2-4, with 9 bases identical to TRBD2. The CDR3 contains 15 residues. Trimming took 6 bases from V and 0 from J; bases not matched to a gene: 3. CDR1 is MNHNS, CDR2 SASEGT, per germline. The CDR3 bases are TGTGCCAGCAGAGATAGCGGGGGAGCCAAAAACATTCAGTACTTC. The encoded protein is CASRDSGGAKNIQYF.